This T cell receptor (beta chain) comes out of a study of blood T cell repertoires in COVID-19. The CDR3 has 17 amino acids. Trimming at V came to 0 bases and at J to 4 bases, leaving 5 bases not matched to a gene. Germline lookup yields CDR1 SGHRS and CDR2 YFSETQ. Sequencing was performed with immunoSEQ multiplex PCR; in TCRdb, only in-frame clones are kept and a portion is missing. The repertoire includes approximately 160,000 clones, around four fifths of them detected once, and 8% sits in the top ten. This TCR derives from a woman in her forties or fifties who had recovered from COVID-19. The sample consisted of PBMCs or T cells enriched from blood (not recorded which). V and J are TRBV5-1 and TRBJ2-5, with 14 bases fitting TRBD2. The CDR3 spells CASSLGLAGGSGETQYF. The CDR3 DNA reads TGCGCCAGCAGCTTGGGACTAGCGGGGGGGAGTGGAGAGACCCAGTACTTC.